These 27 T cell receptor beta chains were sequenced from one sample in a study of identical twins. MiXCR, run by TCRdb on the 5' RACE reads, gives a single entry per CDR3 protein. The data show 600,000 to 700,000 distinct CDR3 sequences, with around 20% seen just once and more than 4% held by the top ten. The same data also went into a second study, on T cells expressing NK-cell markers.

Sequencing input: PBMCs. The receptors were sampled from a woman younger than 30 in good health.

The chain carries TRBV11-2 and TRBJ2-1; D unresolved. Trimming took off 3 bases at V and 9 bases at J, with 15 bases between the two ends. Germline assignment: CDR1 SGHAT and CDR2 FQNNGV. There are 14 residues in the CDR3. In DNA, the CDR3 is TGTGCCAGCAGCTTTGGGCCTTCCGGTAGTGAGCAGTTCTTC. This encodes CASSFGPSGSEQFF.

This clonotype turned up a few times. The rearrangement uses TRBV2 and TRBJ1-5; D is ambiguous. Germline CDR1 SNHLY, CDR2 FYNNEI. The germline V and J ends were trimmed by 6 bases and 2 bases, with 11 bases remaining between them. The CDR3 totals 14 residues. CDR3 region: CASRYQWGNQPQHF. CDR3 DNA: TGTGCCAGCAGATACCAATGGGGCAATCAGCCCCAGCATTTT.

This clonotype has a count of ten or more. This sequence joins TRBV5-6 and TRBJ2-7, with 7 bases aligning to TRBD1. CDR1 and CDR2 (germline): SGHDT, YYEEEE. This CDR3 has 15 amino acids. V trimming: 0 bases; J trimming: 2 bases; junction bases outside the gene matches: 5. CDR3 protein: CASSLGTGVPYEQYF. As DNA, the CDR3 is TGTGCCAGCAGCTTGGGCACAGGGGTTCCCTACGAGCAGTACTTC.

The chain joins TRBV6-5 to TRBJ2-5; 7 bases agree with TRBD1. Germline lookup yields CDR1 MNHEY and CDR2 SVGAGI. The junction had 7 bases not matched to a gene; V was cut back by 3 bases and J by 3 bases. The CDR3 extends over 15 amino acids. The CDR3 loop reads CASSYETGTEETQYF. CDR3 coding DNA: TGTGCCAGCAGTTATGAGACAGGGACGGAAGAGACCCAGTACTTC.

This clonotype was detected a few times. The CDR3 protein is CASSLAYYNEQFF. The DNA for the CDR3 is TGTGCCAGCAGCTTAGCTTACTACAATGAGCAGTTCTTC. The V and J genes are TRBV7-2 and TRBJ2-1; no reliable D call. The CDR3 loop spans 13 amino acids. Germline V gives CDR1 SGHTA, CDR2 FQGNSA. V was shortened by 0 bases and J by 3 bases, with 3 bases between the two germline ends.

The rearrangement joins TRBV19 to TRBJ1-5; TRBD1 is a possible D gene (5 bases). V was trimmed by 4 bases and J by 2 bases, leaving 9 bases between them. The CDR3 spans 14 residues. From germline, CDR1 is LNHDA and CDR2 SQIVND (reference sequence). In DNA form, the CDR3 reads TGTGCCAGTAGTAGCAGGGTAGGCAATCAGCCCCAGCATTTT. This translates into CASSSRVGNQPQHF. The whole variable domain, filled in from reference TRBV19 and TRBJ1-5, reads DGGITQSPKYLFRKEGQNVTLSCEQNLNHDAMYWYRQDPGQGLRLIYYSQIVNDFQKGDIAEGYSVSREKKESFPLTVTSAQKNPTAFYLCASSSRVGNQPQHFGDGTRLSIL.

J is TRBJ1-2 and V is TRBV5-5; perhaps TRBD1 as D (5 bases). CDR1 SGHKS and CDR2 YYEKEE come from the germline V gene (reference sequence). The CDR3 has 15 residues. V was cut by 3 bases and J by 3 bases, with 15 bases left in between. The CDR3 region has the DNA TGTGCCAGCAGCTCACCTTGGGGGGGGGACTATGGCTACACCTTC. Protein: CASSSPWGGDYGYTF.

There are many counts of this clonotype. This chain joins TRBV20-1 and TRBJ2-1, with D tentatively TRBD2 (6 bases). The CDR3 has 15 amino acids. Germline V gene sequence: CDR1 DFQATT, CDR2 SNEGSKA (reference sequence). V was shortened by 4 bases and J by 3 bases, with 16 bases between the two germline ends. This chain's CDR3 is CSAKQDRGFYNEQFF. The CDR3 nucleotides are TGCAGTGCTAAGCAGGACCGGGGGTTCTACAATGAGCAGTTCTTC.

This chain uses TRBV12-3 or TRBV12-4 with TRBJ2-1; 7 positions match TRBD2. V lost 8 bases to trimming and J lost 3 bases; unmatched junction nucleotides: 7. The CDR3 sequence is 14 residues long. The CDR3 sequence is CASGLAGGYNEQFF. Here the CDR3 DNA reads TGTGCCAGCGGATTAGCGGGCGGCTACAATGAGCAGTTCTTC.

This clonotype showed up just a few times. The chain has TRBV5-5 and TRBJ2-7; 14 bases are a match to TRBD2. The V and J ends lost 4 bases and 3 bases, in that order; junction bases with no gene match: 3. Germline V gene lookup returns CDR1 SGHKS and CDR2 YYEKEE (reference sequence). The CDR3 has 15 residues. This CDR3 reads CASSVGLAGVYEQYF. The DNA for the CDR3 is TGTGCCAGCAGCGTGGGACTAGCGGGAGTCTACGAGCAGTACTTC.

The rearrangement joins TRBV19 to TRBJ2-6; D ambiguous. Germline CDR1 LNHDA, CDR2 SQIVND (reference sequence). The V end was cut by 7 bases, the J end by 1 base, with 8 bases between. CDR3 size: 14 residues. CDR3 sequence (DNA): TGTGCCAGTAAGAGACTGTCTGGGGCCAACGTCCTGACTTTC. It encodes CASKRLSGANVLTF.

This clonotype was counted a single time. This chain links TRBV20-1 with TRBJ2-3, with D perhaps matching TRBD2 (6 bases). The V end lost 0 bases, the J end lost 6 bases, and 25 bases lay between the germline ends. This CDR3 contains 18 residues. CDR1 is DFQATT and CDR2 is SNEGSKA in the germline V gene (reference sequence). The CDR3 reads CSARDPRPTGTSGDTQYF. CDR3 DNA: TGCAGTGCTAGAGATCCTCGACCGACCGGGACTTCGGGCGATACGCAGTATTTT.

A few counts support this clonotype. This chain links TRBV6-5 with TRBJ2-1, with D perhaps TRBD1 or TRBD2 (5 bases each). CDR3 size: 15 residues. Germline V gene sequence: CDR1 MNHEY, CDR2 SVGAGI. Trimming shortened V by 4 bases and J by 0 bases, and 10 bases separated the two germline ends. CDR3 sequence (DNA): TGTGCCAGCAGTTTCACCGGGACCTCCTACAATGAGCAGTTCTTC. Encoded protein: CASSFTGTSYNEQFF.

In its sample, this clonotype was seen many times. The chain combines TRBV12-3 or TRBV12-4 with TRBJ2-1; D is possibly TRBD1 (6 bases). This CDR3 has 13 amino acids. Trimming left V 5 bases short and J 3 bases short, with 8 bases between. CDR3 loop: CASSPDSYNEQFF. CDR3 DNA: TGTGCCAGCAGTCCGGACAGCTACAATGAGCAGTTCTTC.

The chain is built from TRBV30 and TRBJ2-5; maybe TRBD1 (5 bases). The CDR3 extends over 13 amino acids. V lost 2 bases, J lost 6 bases, and 13 bases lay in between. CDR1 and CDR2 (germline): GTSNPN, SVGIG (reference sequence). CDR3 sequence reads: CAWSPQGVQTQYF. CDR3 DNA sequence: TGTGCCTGGAGTCCCCAGGGCGTGCAGACCCAGTACTTC.

In this sample, this clonotype turned up a few times. This chain joins TRBV10-3 and TRBJ2-5; D is tentatively TRBD1 or TRBD2 (5 bases each). The CDR3 contains 13 residues. Germline values: CDR1 ENHRY, CDR2 SYGVKD. Between the trimmed V and J ends, which lost 4 bases and 4 bases, there was a span of 10 bases. CDR3 amino acids: CAISGDATETQYF. The CDR3 region has the DNA TGTGCCATCAGTGGGGACGCCACAGAGACCCAGTACTTC.

The chain couples TRBV12-3 or TRBV12-4 to TRBJ2-7; no reliable D call. The V end lost 1 base, the J end lost 2 bases, and 9 bases lay between the germline ends. This CDR3 contains 14 residues. The CDR3 region is CASSLVLKTYEQYF. The CDR3 DNA sequence: TGTGCCAGCAGTTTAGTACTGAAAACCTACGAGCAGTACTTC.

The gene calls are TRBV9 and TRBJ2-3; D is undetermined. Germline CDR1 SGDLS, CDR2 YYNGEE. The V gene lost 0 bases and the J gene lost 2 bases, with 10 bases spanning the gap. The CDR3 is 15 amino acids. The CDR3 here is CASSVAPSDTDTQYF. In DNA form, the CDR3 reads TGTGCCAGCAGCGTAGCGCCGTCAGACACAGATACGCAGTATTTT.

This clonotype came up a few times. The chain joins TRBV5-1 to TRBJ2-7; TRBD2 matches 14 bases. After removal of 4 bases from V and 9 bases from J, the junction contained 12 bases not matched to a gene. Germline V CDR1 and CDR2: SGHRS, YFSETQ. This CDR3 is 16 amino acids long. The CDR3 here is CASSLSTSGGVAVQYF. The CDR3 DNA sequence: TGCGCCAGCAGCCTTTCGACTAGCGGGGGGGTGGCGGTGCAGTACTTC.

V is TRBV6-2 or TRBV6-3 and J is TRBJ2-1, with TRBD2 matching over 8 bases. This CDR3 contains 15 residues. CDR1 is MNHEY and CDR2 is SVGEGT in the germline V gene. V gave up 4 bases and J gave up 8 bases; unmatched junction bases: 10. CDR3 residues: CASSWGRAGAYEQFF. The CDR3, as DNA: TGTGCCAGCAGTTGGGGTCGAGCGGGAGCCTATGAGCAGTTCTTC.

The chain joins TRBV6-1 to TRBJ1-1, with no clear D. This CDR3 spans 11 amino acids. Trimming removed 5 bases from V and 10 bases from J, with 11 bases in between. Germline assignment: CDR1 MNHNS and CDR2 SASEGT. CDR3 sequence reads: CASSPQRGAFF. The DNA for the CDR3 is TGTGCCAGCAGTCCCCAGCGAGGAGCTTTCTTT.

The chain has TRBV10-3 and TRBJ1-6, with unresolved D. V lost 3 bases to trimming and J lost 8 bases, with 11 bases between them. The CDR3 contains 14 residues. Germline V lookup: CDR1 ENHRY, CDR2 SYGVKD. CDR3 residues: CAISDRVSDSPLHF. DNA for the CDR3: TGTGCCATCAGTGATCGGGTCTCGGATTCACCCCTCCACTTT.

The rearrangement uses TRBV12-3 or TRBV12-4 and TRBJ2-3; D is uncertain. Between the trimmed V and J ends, which lost 5 bases and 4 bases, there was a span of 7 bases. The CDR3 loop spans 12 amino acids. CDR3 DNA: TGTGCCAGCAGTAGAACCTCAGATACGCAGTATTTT. It yields the protein CASSRTSDTQYF.

V gene TRBV20-1 combines with J gene TRBJ2-7; D is unresolved. Germline CDR1 DFQATT, CDR2 SNEGSKA (reference sequence). With 6 bases removed from V and 3 bases from J, the gap between germline ends came to 12 bases. This CDR3 has 12 amino acids. The CDR3 coding sequence is TGCAGTGCCATAGGGTCCTTCTACGAGCAGTACTTC. This translates into CSAIGSFYEQYF.

This clonotype has just a few counts. The rearrangement links TRBV5-4 to TRBJ2-1, with D perhaps TRBD2 (5 bases). The CDR3 consists of 14 residues. The V and J ends lost 0 bases and 8 bases respectively, with 12 bases between them. Germline V CDR1 and CDR2: SGHNT, YYREEE (reference sequence). The CDR3 here is CASSLAHLGDEQFF. CDR3 in DNA: TGTGCCAGCAGCTTGGCCCACCTGGGAGATGAGCAGTTCTTC.

The gene calls are TRBV7-2 and TRBJ1-2; D perhaps matches TRBD1 (5 bases). CDR3 length: 12 amino acids. Germline loops: CDR1 SGHTA, CDR2 FQGNSA. V was clipped by 2 bases and J by 8 bases, with 9 bases between them. CDR3 region: CASSLRGVGYTF. CDR3 in DNA: TGTGCCAGCAGCTTACGGGGCGTAGGCTACACCTTC.

CDR3 sequence reads: CASSLEPNQPQHF. CDR3 in DNA: TGCGCCAGCAGCTTGGAGCCCAATCAGCCCCAGCATTTT. This rearrangement joins TRBV5-1 to TRBJ1-5; no clear D gene. The CDR3 is 13 amino acids. V lost 0 bases and J 3 bases, leaving 4 bases between the germline ends. Per germline, CDR1 SGHRS and CDR2 YFSETQ.